This section outlines one T cell receptor (beta chain) sequence together with its context. The antigen remains unidentified. Primers: 60 Vbeta forward and 13 Jbeta reverse. The data were produced by immunoSEQ multiplex PCR, yet TCRdb's version contains in-frame clones alone and is incomplete. The table lists more than 150,000 clones, approximately 85% of them singletons. This CDR3 is 17 amino acids long. V lost 0 bases and J 1 base, leaving 15 bases between the germline ends. CDR1 is WNHNN, CDR2 SYGVQD, per germline (reference sequence). This specimen belongs to a study of cytomegalovirus exposure and HLA in healthy donors. The overall study: Within an early data release were about 85 million unique TCRs drawn from HLA-typed donors. Study-level results: The authors enumerated some 170 TCR beta chains as linked to cytomegalovirus. Later on, a genetic analysis was performed. It linked a missense variant in DCLRE1C with V- and J-gene trimming of TCR beta.

The source of this sequence is a man between 18 and 29 years old in good health and CMV-seropositive. The chain uses TRBV10-1 and TRBJ1-1, with D unclear. The sequencing input was PBMCs. The CDR3 loop reads CASSESPLATSNTEAFF. The CDR3, as DNA: TGCGCCAGCAGTGAGTCGCCCTTAGCGACTTCGAACACTGAAGCTTTCTTT.